A selection of T cell receptor beta chains follows, all from one sample in a study of T-cell reconstitution after alpha-beta-depleted transplantation in children. TCRdb independently ran MiXCR on the PCR reads; one entry per CDR3 protein. The sample lists 530,000 or so distinct CDR3 sequences; approximately 30% were seen once. The starting material was PBMCs, obtained before TCRalphabeta/CD19-depleted stem cell transplant. The receptors here all came from a boy in the first two years of life with Wiskott-Aldrich syndrome, due to receive a stem cell transplant. Both conserved end residues are part of each CDR3. A D gene is named only where the DNA matches it firmly. The size of a clone is reported for some rows only, either as once, few or many, or as a class for expanded clones.

v_call: TRBV7-2
d_call: TRBD1
j_call: TRBJ1-1
clone_size: -
cdr3_nt: TGTGCCAGCAGCATGGGACCAGGGGGCACTGAAGCTTTCTTT
cdr3_aa: CASSMGPGGTEAFF

v_call: TRBV25-1
d_call: -
j_call: TRBJ2-5
clone_size: once
cdr3_nt: TGTGCCAGCAGTGAATCACACCAAGAGACCCAGTACTTC
cdr3_aa: CASSESHQETQYF

v_call: TRBV20-1
d_call: -
j_call: TRBJ2-3
clone_size: -
cdr3_nt: TGCAGTGCCGCGCTGGAGGGAGTTATTTCAAGCACAGATACGCAGTATTTT
cdr3_aa: CSAALEGVISSTDTQYF

v_call: TRBV24-1
d_call: -
j_call: TRBJ2-5
clone_size: -
cdr3_nt: TGTGCCACCAGTGATACAGGGTCAGGGCAAGAGACCCAGTACTTC
cdr3_aa: CATSDTGSGQETQYF

v_call: TRBV6-2/TRBV6-3
d_call: -
j_call: TRBJ2-7
clone_size: -
cdr3_nt: TGTGCCAGCAGTTACGACTGGGGGGTTAGGGAGCAGTACTTC
cdr3_aa: CASSYDWGVREQYF

v_call: TRBV28
d_call: -
j_call: TRBJ2-3
clone_size: many
cdr3_nt: TGTGCCAGCAGTGCTTACACAGATACGCAGTATTTT
cdr3_aa: CASSAYTDTQYF

v_call: TRBV3-1
d_call: -
j_call: TRBJ2-7
clone_size: -
cdr3_nt: TGTGCCAGCAGCCAATCGGCCTTATCAATCTACGAGCAGTACTTC
cdr3_aa: CASSQSALSIYEQYF

v_call: TRBV20-1
d_call: TRBD1
j_call: TRBJ1-2
clone_size: many
cdr3_nt: TGCAGTGCTAGAGATGGGAGACAGGGGTCACCAGGGGGCTACACCTTC
cdr3_aa: CSARDGRQGSPGGYTF

v_call: TRBV29-1
d_call: TRBD1
j_call: TRBJ1-2
clone_size: -
cdr3_nt: TGCAGCGTGCAGAGACAGGGGGGATATGGCTACACCTTC
cdr3_aa: CSVQRQGGYGYTF

v_call: TRBV28
d_call: -
j_call: TRBJ2-7
clone_size: few
cdr3_nt: TGTGCCAGCAGTTTATGGTATAACGAGCAGTACTTC
cdr3_aa: CASSLWYNEQYF

v_call: TRBV13
d_call: -
j_call: TRBJ2-2
clone_size: -
cdr3_nt: TGTGCCAGCAGCTCCCTAAGGGGGAAGAACACCGGGGAGCTGTTTTTT
cdr3_aa: CASSSLRGKNTGELFF

v_call: TRBV20-1
d_call: -
j_call: TRBJ2-3
clone_size: -
cdr3_nt: TGCAGTGCGCCGTGCACAGATACGCAGTATTTT
cdr3_aa: CSAPCTDTQYF

v_call: TRBV5-5
d_call: -
j_call: TRBJ2-7
clone_size: -
cdr3_nt: TGTGCCAGCAGCTGGACAGAGACCTACGAGCAGTACTTC
cdr3_aa: CASSWTETYEQYF

v_call: TRBV5-1
d_call: -
j_call: TRBJ2-7
clone_size: -
cdr3_nt: TGCGCCAGCAGCTTGGGCGTCCGGGAGTATACCTACGAGCAGTACTTC
cdr3_aa: CASSLGVREYTYEQYF

v_call: TRBV20-1
d_call: TRBD2
j_call: TRBJ2-3
clone_size: -
cdr3_nt: TGCAGTGCTCGCCCCCTTAGCGGGAGGACAGATACGCAGTATTTT
cdr3_aa: CSARPLSGRTDTQYF

v_call: TRBV5-1
d_call: TRBD2
j_call: TRBJ2-3
clone_size: -
cdr3_nt: TGCGCCAGCAGCTTGGCCCGACTAGCGGATCACACAGATACGCAGTATTTT
cdr3_aa: CASSLARLADHTDTQYF

v_call: TRBV14
d_call: -
j_call: TRBJ1-4
clone_size: few
cdr3_nt: TGTGCCAGCAGCCGTCGGGGGTTCGGTGAAAAACTGTTTTTT
cdr3_aa: CASSRRGFGEKLFF

v_call: TRBV28
d_call: -
j_call: TRBJ2-5
clone_size: few
cdr3_nt: TGTGCCAGCACGCTACTCTCCAGCGAGACCCAGTACTTC
cdr3_aa: CASTLLSSETQYF

v_call: TRBV5-6
d_call: TRBD2
j_call: TRBJ2-1
clone_size: few
cdr3_nt: TGTGCCAGCAGCTTGGCCTATTGGACTAGCGGGCAATCCTACAATGAGCAGTTCTTC
cdr3_aa: CASSLAYWTSGQSYNEQFF

v_call: TRBV20-1
d_call: TRBD2
j_call: TRBJ2-7
clone_size: few
cdr3_nt: TGCAGTGCTAAATTACTAGCGGCCCTCTCCTACGAGCAGTACTTC
cdr3_aa: CSAKLLAALSYEQYF

v_call: TRBV20-1
d_call: TRBD2
j_call: TRBJ2-1
clone_size: many
cdr3_nt: TGCAGTGCTAGGAGCGGGAGGTCCTACAATGAGCAGTTCTTC
cdr3_aa: CSARSGRSYNEQFF

v_call: TRBV20-1
d_call: -
j_call: TRBJ2-3
clone_size: once
cdr3_nt: TGCGGTGCTAGAACTATCGTCCCGACAGATACGCAGTATTTT
cdr3_aa: CGARTIVPTDTQYF

v_call: TRBV10-3
d_call: -
j_call: TRBJ1-5
clone_size: -
cdr3_nt: TGTGCCATCAGTGAGTCCGAGTTCGTGCAGCCCCAGCATTTT
cdr3_aa: CAISESEFVQPQHF

v_call: TRBV21-1
d_call: -
j_call: TRBJ2-7
clone_size: few
cdr3_nt: TGTGCCAGCAGCTCCTCCGGGACAGGGATCGACGAGCAGTACTTC
cdr3_aa: CASSSSGTGIDEQYF

v_call: TRBV27
d_call: -
j_call: TRBJ1-5
clone_size: -
cdr3_nt: TGCACCAGCAGTTTAACGAGGGGGGGACTATATAGCAATCAGCCCCAGCATTTT
cdr3_aa: CTSSLTRGGLYSNQPQHF

v_call: TRBV12-3/TRBV12-4
d_call: -
j_call: TRBJ1-4
clone_size: -
cdr3_nt: TGTGCCAGCAGTTTAAGGGGGGCGGATGAAAAACTGTTTTTT
cdr3_aa: CASSLRGADEKLFF

v_call: TRBV7-8
d_call: -
j_call: TRBJ2-3
clone_size: -
cdr3_nt: TGTGCCAGCAGCCCCCGGGGGACCGGTTACACAGATACGCAGTATTTT
cdr3_aa: CASSPRGTGYTDTQYF

v_call: TRBV5-1
d_call: -
j_call: TRBJ1-1
clone_size: -
cdr3_nt: TGCGCCAGCAGCTTGTTAGTCGCGAAGATATCTGAAGCTTTCTTT
cdr3_aa: CASSLLVAKISEAFF

v_call: TRBV5-1
d_call: TRBD1
j_call: TRBJ1-2
clone_size: few
cdr3_nt: TGCGCCAGCAGCTCGCACCGGGACAGGGTAAACTATGGCTACACCTTC
cdr3_aa: CASSSHRDRVNYGYTF

v_call: TRBV30
d_call: -
j_call: TRBJ2-1
clone_size: -
cdr3_nt: TGTGCCTGGATATTTAGAGGGGGAAGCTCCTACAATGAGCAGTTCTTC
cdr3_aa: CAWIFRGGSSYNEQFF

v_call: TRBV6-1
d_call: TRBD1
j_call: TRBJ2-1
clone_size: -
cdr3_nt: TGTGCCAGCAACTCAAGGGACAGGGTATACAATGAGCAGTTCTTC
cdr3_aa: CASNSRDRVYNEQFF

v_call: TRBV7-2
d_call: -
j_call: TRBJ2-3
clone_size: -
cdr3_nt: TGTGCCAGCAGCCCTTTTAGGTCGCAAGATACGCAGTATTTT
cdr3_aa: CASSPFRSQDTQYF

v_call: TRBV11-1
d_call: TRBD2
j_call: TRBJ2-5
clone_size: -
cdr3_nt: TGTGCCAGCAGCCGACGCGCGACTAGCGCTCAAGAGACCCAGTACTTC
cdr3_aa: CASSRRATSAQETQYF

v_call: TRBV5-6
d_call: -
j_call: TRBJ2-3
clone_size: -
cdr3_nt: TGTGCCAGCAGCTTGCGTCCACAGGGCCGCACAGATACGCAGTATTTT
cdr3_aa: CASSLRPQGRTDTQYF

v_call: TRBV27
d_call: -
j_call: TRBJ2-1
clone_size: -
cdr3_nt: TGTGCCAGCAGAGCCTACAATGAGCAGTTCTTC
cdr3_aa: CASRAYNEQFF

v_call: TRBV5-8
d_call: TRBD2
j_call: TRBJ2-5
clone_size: -
cdr3_nt: TGTGCCAGCAGCTTGGGGCTAGCGGGAGGTTCCGAGACCCAGTACTTC
cdr3_aa: CASSLGLAGGSETQYF

v_call: TRBV20-1
d_call: -
j_call: TRBJ2-4
clone_size: few
cdr3_nt: TGCAGTGCCGCCCGTAAGAGGGTAGCCAAAAACATTCAGTACTTC
cdr3_aa: CSAARKRVAKNIQYF

v_call: TRBV28
d_call: -
j_call: TRBJ1-2
clone_size: -
cdr3_nt: TGTGCCAGCAGTTTATTCCGCAGAAATACTAACTATGGCTACACCTTC
cdr3_aa: CASSLFRRNTNYGYTF

v_call: TRBV24-1
d_call: TRBD1
j_call: TRBJ2-6
clone_size: few
cdr3_nt: TGTGCCACCAGCGGGACAGGGACTGGGGCCAACGTCCTGACTTTC
cdr3_aa: CATSGTGTGANVLTF

v_call: TRBV9
d_call: TRBD2
j_call: TRBJ2-1
clone_size: -
cdr3_nt: TGTGCCAGCAGCGTAGTTATCGGGAGGGAGCAGTTCTTC
cdr3_aa: CASSVVIGREQFF

v_call: TRBV12-3/TRBV12-4
d_call: -
j_call: TRBJ1-4
clone_size: -
cdr3_nt: TGTGCCAGCATGGCGGGTTGGAGTAATGAAAAACTGTTTTTT
cdr3_aa: CASMAGWSNEKLFF

v_call: TRBV7-2
d_call: -
j_call: TRBJ2-5
clone_size: -
cdr3_nt: TGTGCCAGCACCTTACGAGAAGCCCAAGAGACCCAGTACTTC
cdr3_aa: CASTLREAQETQYF

v_call: TRBV5-1
d_call: -
j_call: TRBJ2-5
clone_size: -
cdr3_nt: TGCGCCAGCAGCTTGGAGACAGGCAGACAAGAGACCCAGTACTTC
cdr3_aa: CASSLETGRQETQYF

v_call: TRBV10-3
d_call: TRBD1
j_call: TRBJ2-2
clone_size: -
cdr3_nt: TGTGCCATCAGTGCGTCGGGACAGGGAAACACCGGGGAGCTGTTTTTT
cdr3_aa: CAISASGQGNTGELFF

v_call: TRBV25-1
d_call: TRBD2
j_call: TRBJ2-7
clone_size: -
cdr3_nt: TGTGCCAGCAGTGAAATCGCCAGCGGGAGATACGAGCAGTACTTC
cdr3_aa: CASSEIASGRYEQYF

v_call: TRBV12-3/TRBV12-4
d_call: TRBD1
j_call: TRBJ2-7
clone_size: few
cdr3_nt: TGTGCCAGCAGTTTATGGACAGGGGGCGCTGATCCCGAGCAGTACTTC
cdr3_aa: CASSLWTGGADPEQYF

v_call: TRBV19
d_call: -
j_call: TRBJ1-4
clone_size: few
cdr3_nt: TGTGCCAGTAGCCTTGGGACGTTCGAGGGGTGGAAACTGTTTTTT
cdr3_aa: CASSLGTFEGWKLFF

v_call: TRBV5-1
d_call: TRBD2
j_call: TRBJ2-1
clone_size: -
cdr3_nt: TGCGCCAGCACACTAGCGGGTGATTCCTACAATGAGCAGTTCTTC
cdr3_aa: CASTLAGDSYNEQFF

v_call: TRBV12-3/TRBV12-4
d_call: -
j_call: TRBJ1-2
clone_size: -
cdr3_nt: TGTGCCAGCAGTTTAAACGGGGCAAGCTATGGCTACACCTTC
cdr3_aa: CASSLNGASYGYTF

v_call: TRBV5-1
d_call: TRBD1
j_call: TRBJ2-3
clone_size: many
cdr3_nt: TGCGCCAGCAGCTCGCACGACAGGGGGCGAGGGCAAGATACGCAGTATTTT
cdr3_aa: CASSSHDRGRGQDTQYF

v_call: TRBV24-1
d_call: -
j_call: TRBJ2-1
clone_size: few
cdr3_nt: TGTGCCACCAGTGATTTGCAGGGCTCGGTTGGTGAGCAGTTCTTC
cdr3_aa: CATSDLQGSVGEQFF

v_call: TRBV9
d_call: -
j_call: TRBJ2-2
clone_size: -
cdr3_nt: TGTGCCAGCAGCGTAGGGTTTACCGGGGAGCTGTTTTTT
cdr3_aa: CASSVGFTGELFF

v_call: TRBV28
d_call: -
j_call: TRBJ2-3
clone_size: -
cdr3_nt: TGTGCCAGCAGTCCTCCAGTCAATACGCAGTATTTT
cdr3_aa: CASSPPVNTQYF

v_call: TRBV5-1
d_call: -
j_call: TRBJ2-6
clone_size: -
cdr3_nt: TGCGCCAGCAGCTGGGGACGTACTAACTCTGGGGCCAACGGCCTGACTTTC
cdr3_aa: CASSWGRTNSGANGLTF

v_call: TRBV6-5
d_call: -
j_call: TRBJ2-2
clone_size: -
cdr3_nt: TGTGCCAGCAGTTACGGAGGGGCGGACACCGGGGAGCTGTTTTTT
cdr3_aa: CASSYGGADTGELFF

v_call: TRBV28
d_call: TRBD2
j_call: TRBJ2-3
clone_size: -
cdr3_nt: TGTGCCAGCAGTCCTCCGCCCGGTTCCGTTAGCGGGATTCCCGATACGCAGTATTTT
cdr3_aa: CASSPPPGSVSGIPDTQYF

v_call: TRBV29-1
d_call: TRBD2
j_call: TRBJ2-1
clone_size: few
cdr3_nt: TGCAGCGTCGCGACTAGCGGGAGGGATAACAATGAGCAGTTCTTC
cdr3_aa: CSVATSGRDNNEQFF

v_call: TRBV4-2
d_call: TRBD2
j_call: TRBJ2-2
clone_size: few
cdr3_nt: TGTGCCAGCAGCCGGGAAGGGACTAGCGGGAACACCGGGGAGCTGTTTTTT
cdr3_aa: CASSREGTSGNTGELFF

v_call: TRBV5-1
d_call: -
j_call: TRBJ1-1
clone_size: -
cdr3_nt: TGCGCCAGCAGCGTGGAAATGAACACTGAAGCTTTCTTT
cdr3_aa: CASSVEMNTEAFF